These 26 T cell receptor beta chains were sequenced from one sample in a study of blood T cells in healthy people across ages. Then a second PCR, running about 6 to 12 cycles, was carried out with a sample-barcoded 5' primer and a J-beta primer mix. TCRdb re-derived calls from the 5' RACE reads in MiXCR, one entry per CDR3 protein. The sample records hundreds of thousands of distinct CDR3 sequences, 32% being singletons. Source material: blood. The receptors were gathered from a woman older than 75 in good health.

Many counts were recorded for this clonotype. The DNA for the CDR3 is TGCGCCAGCAGCCAAGGGGTGGTGAGCTCCTACGAGCAGTACTTC. Translating gives CASSQGVVSSYEQYF. The gene calls are TRBV4-1 and TRBJ2-7; no reliable D call. The CDR3 has 15 residues. Germline assignment: CDR1 MGHRA and CDR2 YSYEKL. The V end was cut by 1 base, the J end by 0 bases, with 10 bases between.

V usage is TRBV20-1 and J usage is TRBJ2-3, with 7 nucleotides matching TRBD2. Germline V gene sequence: CDR1 DFQATT, CDR2 SNEGSKA (reference sequence). The CDR3 is made up of 14 amino acids. Trimming took 4 bases from V and 2 from J; bases not matched to a gene: 6. The CDR3 region has the DNA TGCAGTGCTAAGAAAGCGGGAAACACAGATACGCAGTATTTT. Its protein is CSAKKAGNTDTQYF.

The V and J genes are TRBV6-5 and TRBJ2-7; D gene unclear. The length of the CDR3 is 15 residues. Trimming took 6 bases from V and 5 from J, leaving 20 bases between them. Germline values: CDR1 MNHEY, CDR2 SVGAGI. The CDR3 loop reads CASSPLMATVDEQYF. The CDR3 nucleotides read TGTGCCAGCAGCCCCTTGATGGCGACGGTCGACGAGCAGTACTTC.

This clonotype was counted between two and nine times. This rearrangement joins TRBV2 to TRBJ2-7; D tentatively reads TRBD1 or TRBD2 (6 bases each). V lost 7 bases and J lost 4, with 11 bases in between. Germline V lookup: CDR1 SNHLY, CDR2 FYNNEI. This CDR3 has 12 amino acids. The CDR3 coding sequence is TGTGCCAGCAAGGAGGGGGTGTACGAGCAGTACTTC. Residues: CASKEGVYEQYF.

Comments on this clonotype: One base away lies a much larger clone, so this may be a sequencing read error. This sequence joins TRBV5-1 and TRBJ2-7; no firm D call. This CDR3 spans 11 amino acids. Germline lookup yields CDR1 SGHRS and CDR2 YFSETQ. V gave up 1 base and J gave up 9 bases, with 8 bases separating them. CDR3 in amino acids: CASSLNLRQYF. Written as DNA, the CDR3 is TGCGCCAGCAGCTTGAACCTACGGCAGTACTTC.

This clonotype has only one observation. This may arise from a read error, as a much more abundant clone is one base away. The rearrangement joins TRBV5-6 to TRBJ1-1; D remains ambiguous. Per the germline V gene, CDR1 is SGHDT and CDR2 is YYEEEE. The CDR3 is 14 amino acids. The V end lost 6 bases, the J end lost 4 bases, and 16 bases lay between the germline ends. CDR3 amino acids: CASTLEAICTEAFF. CDR3 coding DNA: TGTGCCAGCACCCTTGAAGCGATCTGCACTGAAGCTTTCTTT.

The chain couples TRBV20-1 to TRBJ1-6; D possibly corresponds to TRBD1 (6 bases). Trimming removed 5 bases at V and 5 bases at J, with 16 bases between. The CDR3 sequence is 15 residues long. Germline CDR1 reads DFQATT; CDR2 reads SNEGSKA (reference sequence). CDR3 DNA sequence: TGCAGTGCTCCGAAGTCACAGGGCGATAATTCACCCCTCCACTTT. Its translation: CSAPKSQGDNSPLHF.

This clonotype was found a few times. The J gene is TRBJ2-3, the V gene TRBV20-1; no definite D call. V lost 4 bases to trimming and J lost 2 bases, with 10 bases between them. In germline, CDR1 is DFQATT, CDR2 SNEGSKA (reference sequence). The CDR3 extends over 13 amino acids. The chain's CDR3 is CSAIFSDTDTQYF. For the CDR3, the DNA is TGCAGTGCTATTTTTTCCGACACAGATACGCAGTATTTT.

Only a few counts were recorded for this clonotype. CDR3 sequence (DNA): TGCGCCAGCAGCTTGGCGGGGTTCTCCTACGAGCAGTACTTC. As protein: CASSLAGFSYEQYF. The chain couples TRBV5-1 to TRBJ2-7; tentative D call: TRBD2 (5 bases). The CDR3 is 14 residues long. CDR1 and CDR2 from the germline V gene are SGHRS and YFSETQ. V shed 0 bases and J shed 0 bases, with 7 bases lying between them.

The chain carries TRBV7-9 and TRBJ2-1; perhaps TRBD2 as D (6 bases). V lost 5 bases to trimming and J lost 8 bases, with 19 bases between them. Germline V CDR1 and CDR2: SEHNR, FQNEAQ (reference sequence). The CDR3 contains 15 residues. The CDR3 bases are TGTGCCAGCAGCATGGTAGCGGCGGGGCAGGATGAGCAGTTCTTC. Translated, it gives CASSMVAAGQDEQFF.

This clonotype has just a few counts. With a much larger clone just one base away, this may be a read error. The chain links TRBV7-2 to TRBJ2-7; weak D call: TRBD2 (6 bases). The CDR3 has 15 residues. The V gene lost 6 bases and the J gene lost 7 bases, with 22 bases spanning the gap. Germline V gene lookup returns CDR1 SGHTA and CDR2 FQGNSA. CDR3 DNA: TGTGCCAGCAGTCTAGAAGGAGCAGGGAGGAATGAGCAGTACTTC. This codes for CASSLEGAGRNEQYF.

V usage is TRBV5-1 and J usage is TRBJ2-7, with TRBD2 as a possible D gene (5 bases). The J call is doubtful: the DNA matches TRBJ2-5 better. The CDR3 is made up of 13 amino acids. Germline V gene sequence: CDR1 SGHRS, CDR2 YFSETQ. The CDR3 sequence: CASSREPRETQYF. CDR3 nucleotides: TGCGCCAGCAGCAGGGAGCCTAGAGAGACCCAGTACTTC.

J is TRBJ2-5 and V is TRBV7-9, with 8 bases aligning to TRBD1. The DNA matches TRBJ2-7 better at its end, which makes the J call doubtful. The length of the CDR3 is 14 residues. Germline CDR1 SEHNR, CDR2 FQNEAQ (reference sequence). DNA for the CDR3: TGTGCCAGCAGCTCCAGGGGGCGGCACTACGAGCAGTACTTC. This codes for CASSSRGRHYEQYF.

This clonotype was seen repeatedly, ten times or more. The chain uses TRBV5-1 and TRBJ2-1; 7 nucleotides align to TRBD2. Germline V gene lookup returns CDR1 SGHRS and CDR2 YFSETQ. With V trimmed by 5 bases and J by 8 bases, 7 bases remained unmatched. The CDR3 spans 13 residues. The CDR3 DNA follows: TGCGCCAGCAGTGAGAATAGCGGGTATGAGCAGTTCTTC. Its translation: CASSENSGYEQFF. The full variable domain, in which reference TRBV5-1 and TRBJ2-1 provide the parts outside the CDR3, is KAGVTQTPRYLIKTRGQQVTLSCSPISGHRSVSWYQQTPGQGLQFLFEYFSETQRNKGNFPGRFSGRQFSNSRSEMNVSTLELGDSALYLCASSENSGYEQFFGPGTRLTVL.

For this clonotype: A much larger clone lies one base from this, so it may be a read error. This CDR3 is CSASEGGEQDF. Here the CDR3 DNA reads TGCAGTGCTAGCGAGGGGGGCGAGCAGGACTTC. V and J are TRBV20-1 and TRBJ2-7; the D call may be TRBD1 or TRBD2 (6 bases each). This CDR3 spans 11 amino acids. Germline CDR1 is DFQATT and CDR2 is SNEGSKA (reference sequence).

This clonotype was seen at least ten times. The chain has TRBV5-1 and TRBJ2-7; no reliable D call. This CDR3 has 14 amino acids. In germline, CDR1 is SGHRS, CDR2 YFSETQ. Trimming cost V 1 base and J 1 base, with 9 bases left between them. In DNA form, the CDR3 reads TGCGCCAGCAGCTTGATGCAGCTATCCTACGAGCAGTACTTC. Translated, it gives CASSLMQLSYEQYF.

This clonotype was found many times. V is TRBV4-1 and J is TRBJ2-3; 12 bases agree with TRBD2. Germline V gene sequence: CDR1 MGHRA, CDR2 YSYEKL. The CDR3 spans 16 residues. V lost 4 bases, J lost 3 bases, and 5 bases stayed unmatched. The CDR3 protein is CASSPLTSGGTDTQYF. The CDR3 bases are TGCGCCAGCAGCCCACTGACTAGCGGGGGAACAGATACGCAGTATTTT.

J is TRBJ2-3 and V is TRBV29-1; TRBD1 might be the D (6 bases). The CDR3 spans 15 residues. Between the trimmed V and J ends, which lost 1 base and 2 bases, there was a span of 13 bases. CDR1 SQVTM and CDR2 ANQGSEA come from the germline V gene. This chain's CDR3 is CSVEVGTSHTDTQYF. Written as DNA, the CDR3 is TGCAGCGTTGAAGTGGGGACATCCCACACAGATACGCAGTATTTT.

Only one count was recorded for this clonotype. The CDR3: CASSQDPAGMFEQFF. The CDR3, as DNA: TGCGCCAGCAGCCAAGATCCAGCGGGAATGTTTGAGCAGTTCTTC. This chain uses TRBV4-1 with TRBJ2-1, with TRBD2 matching over 7 bases. Germline CDR1 MGHRA, CDR2 YSYEKL. CDR3 length: 15 residues. V lost 0 bases to trimming and J lost 9 bases; unmatched junction nucleotides: 8.

Of note for this clonotype: It may be a read error: a sequence one base away is much more abundant. The chain uses TRBV2 and TRBJ1-2; D remains unclear. Germline CDR1 SNHLY, CDR2 FYNNEI. The CDR3 is 12 residues long. Trimming took off 6 bases at V and 7 bases at J, with 12 bases between the two ends. This CDR3 reads CASSASGGGYTF. The CDR3 region has the DNA TGTGCCAGCAGCGCCTCTGGAGGTGGCTACACCTTC.

This clonotype was counted many times. The CDR3, as DNA: TGCAGTGCCTCGACAGGGCTACGAGATACGCAGTATTTT. Encoded protein: CSASTGLRDTQYF. The genes are TRBV20-1 and TRBJ2-3; TRBD1 aligns across 7 bases. CDR1 is DFQATT and CDR2 is SNEGSKA in the germline V gene (reference sequence). V lost 6 bases, J lost 5 bases, and 8 bases stayed unmatched. This CDR3 region has 13 residues.

This clonotype was seen a few times. The chain recombines TRBV6-1 with TRBJ1-5; the match to TRBD1 covers 10 bases. This CDR3 has 18 amino acids. Unmatched junction bases numbered 11, after V lost 6 bases and J lost 0 bases. Germline V gene data show CDR1 as MNHNS and CDR2 as SASEGT. This CDR3 reads CASRRIGTGVNSNQPQHF. The CDR3 DNA reads TGTGCCAGCAGGAGGATCGGGACAGGGGTTAATAGCAATCAGCCCCAGCATTTT.

The chain employs TRBV19 and TRBJ1-2; 8 bases align to TRBD1. This CDR3 is built from 14 residues. V lost 7 bases and J lost 7; bases outside the gene matches: 11. Per germline, CDR1 LNHDA and CDR2 SQIVND (reference sequence). CDR3 DNA sequence: TGTGCCAGTAATCAACTGGACAGGGCTTTTGGCTACACCTTC. Protein: CASNQLDRAFGYTF.

This clonotype has at least ten counts. This rearrangement joins TRBV18 to TRBJ1-2; D uncertain. Germline-derived CDR1 and CDR2 are KGHSH and LQKENI. This CDR3 spans 14 amino acids. Trimming shortened V by 6 bases and J by 2 bases, and 13 bases separated the two germline ends. The CDR3: CASSKGGGNYGYTF. DNA for the CDR3: TGTGCCAGCTCGAAGGGTGGAGGAAACTATGGCTACACCTTC.

In its sample, this clonotype was seen a few times. The junction does not match germline at one end; this may be a read error. The chain recombines TRBV5-1 with TRBJ2-5, with TRBD2 matching over 11 bases. Germline V gene lookup returns CDR1 SGHRS and CDR2 YFSETQ. This CDR3 region has 17 residues. CDR3 protein: CASSLGLAGTYQETRYF. CDR3 bases: TGCGCCAGCAGCTTGGGACTAGCGGGGACGTACCAAGAGACCCGGTACTTC.

This clonotype was seen a handful of times. A much larger clonotype is one base distant, so this may be a read error. V is TRBV5-1 and J is TRBJ2-5, with TRBD2 identical over 9 bases. The CDR3 loop spans 17 amino acids. Losses at the gene ends were 5 bases for V and 2 bases for J; bases not matched to a gene: 13. The germline V gene has CDR1 SGHRS and CDR2 YFSETQ. CDR3 nucleotides: TGCGCCAGCAGACCCAGCCCCGCTAGCGGGGTGCAAGAGACCCAGTACTTC. Translating gives CASRPSPASGVQETQYF.